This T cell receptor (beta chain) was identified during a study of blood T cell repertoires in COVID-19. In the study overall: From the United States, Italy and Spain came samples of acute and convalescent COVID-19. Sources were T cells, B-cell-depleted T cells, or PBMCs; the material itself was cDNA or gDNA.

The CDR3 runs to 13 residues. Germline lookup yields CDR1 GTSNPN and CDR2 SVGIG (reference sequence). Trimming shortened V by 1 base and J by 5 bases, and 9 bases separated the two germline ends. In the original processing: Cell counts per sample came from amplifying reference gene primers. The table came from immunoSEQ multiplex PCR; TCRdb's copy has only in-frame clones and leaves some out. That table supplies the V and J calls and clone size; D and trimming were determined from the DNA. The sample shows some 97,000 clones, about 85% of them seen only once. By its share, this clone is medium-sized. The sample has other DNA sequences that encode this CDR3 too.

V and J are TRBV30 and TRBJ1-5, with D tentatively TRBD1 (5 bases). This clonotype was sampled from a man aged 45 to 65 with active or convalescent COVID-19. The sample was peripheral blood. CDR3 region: CAWSGGGDQPQHF. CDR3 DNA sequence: TGTGCCTGGAGTGGGGGGGGTGATCAGCCCCAGCATTTT.